This TCR beta chain appears in the sequencing data of a study of low-dose radiotherapy and immunotherapy resistance in tumors. First-strand cDNA used TRAV- and TRBV-specific primers, covering alpha and beta chains. A roughly 20-cycle PCR with a constant-region primer and V-primer adapter amplified TCRs. One entry per CDR3 protein, called by TCRdb with MiXCR from the reads. Among under 110,000 distinct CDR3 sequences listed, less than 25% were seen once. The table lists this clonotype with many counts. The time point denotes: after trial treatment. As for treatment: LDRT plus nivolumab, ipilimumab, low-dose cyclophosphamide and aspirin (RACIN trial). The CDR3 is made up of 16 amino acids. CDR1 is DFQATT and CDR2 is SNEGSKA in the germline V gene (reference sequence). Trimming pared 6 bases from V and 1 base from J, leaving 21 bases between.

The chain joins TRBV20-1 to TRBJ1-1; D is unclear. The source was PBMCs, collected after low-dose radiotherapy plus immunotherapy. The clonotype comes from a male donor with prostate cancer. The CDR3 is CSATRSLQISNTEAFF. The CDR3 bases are TGCAGTGCAACTCGAAGCCTACAGATCTCGAACACTGAAGCTTTCTTT.